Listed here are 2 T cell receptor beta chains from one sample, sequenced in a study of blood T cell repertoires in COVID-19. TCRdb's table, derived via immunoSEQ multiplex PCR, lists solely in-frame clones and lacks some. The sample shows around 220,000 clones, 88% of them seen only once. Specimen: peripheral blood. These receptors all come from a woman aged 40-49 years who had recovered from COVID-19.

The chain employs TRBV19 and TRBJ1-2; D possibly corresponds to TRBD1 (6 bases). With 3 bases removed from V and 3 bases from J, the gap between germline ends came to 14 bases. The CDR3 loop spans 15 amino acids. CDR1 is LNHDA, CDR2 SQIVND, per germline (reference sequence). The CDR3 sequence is CASSIEATGYYGYTF. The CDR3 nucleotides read TGTGCCAGTAGTATTGAGGCTACAGGGTACTATGGCTACACCTTC.

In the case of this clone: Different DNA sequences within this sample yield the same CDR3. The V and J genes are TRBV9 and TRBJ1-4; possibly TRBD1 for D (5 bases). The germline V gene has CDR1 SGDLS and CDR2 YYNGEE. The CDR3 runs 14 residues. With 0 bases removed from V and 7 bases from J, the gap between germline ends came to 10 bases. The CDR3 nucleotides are TGTGCCAGCAGCGTAGGGCAGGGAGGTGAAAAACTGTTTTTT. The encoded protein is CASSVGQGGEKLFF.